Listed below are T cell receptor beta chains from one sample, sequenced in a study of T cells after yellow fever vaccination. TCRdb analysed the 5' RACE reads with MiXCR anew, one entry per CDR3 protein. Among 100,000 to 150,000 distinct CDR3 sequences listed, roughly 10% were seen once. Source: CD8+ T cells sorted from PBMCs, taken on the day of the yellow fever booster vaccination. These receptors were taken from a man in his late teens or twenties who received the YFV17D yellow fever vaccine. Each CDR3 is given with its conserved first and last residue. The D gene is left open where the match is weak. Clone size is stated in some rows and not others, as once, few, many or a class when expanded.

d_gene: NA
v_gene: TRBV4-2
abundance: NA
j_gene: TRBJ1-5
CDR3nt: TGTGCCAGCAGCCAAGATTTGAATAGCAATCAGCCCCAGCATTTT
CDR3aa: CASSQDLNSNQPQHF

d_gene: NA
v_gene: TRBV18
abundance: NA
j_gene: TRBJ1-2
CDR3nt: TGTGCCAGCTCACCAGGAGAAAGTCCAGGGGGCTACACCTTC
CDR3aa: CASSPGESPGGYTF

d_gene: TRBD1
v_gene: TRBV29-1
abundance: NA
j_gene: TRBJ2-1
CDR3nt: TGCAGCGTTGGCAAGGGGGCCTCCTACAATGAGCAGTTCTTC
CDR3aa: CSVGKGASYNEQFF

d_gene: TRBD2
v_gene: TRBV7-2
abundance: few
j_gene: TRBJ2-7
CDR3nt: TGTGCCAGCAGCTTAGCGCTGGGGGGGTACGAGCAGTACTTC
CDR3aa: CASSLALGGYEQYF

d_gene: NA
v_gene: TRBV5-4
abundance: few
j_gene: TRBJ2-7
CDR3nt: TGTGCCAGCAGCTTGGGAACAGGTGGGGCCTACGAGCAGTACTTC
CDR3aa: CASSLGTGGAYEQYF

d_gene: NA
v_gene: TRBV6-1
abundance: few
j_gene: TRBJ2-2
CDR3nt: TGTGCCAGCAGTGAAGCAGGCGGGGGCCACGGGGAGCTGTTTTTT
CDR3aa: CASSEAGGGHGELFF

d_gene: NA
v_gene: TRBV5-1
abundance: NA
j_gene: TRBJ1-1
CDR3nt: TGCGCCAGCAGCTTGGCTCGGATGAACACTGAAGCTTTCTTT
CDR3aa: CASSLARMNTEAFF

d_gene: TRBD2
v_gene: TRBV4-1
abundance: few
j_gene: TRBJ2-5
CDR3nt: TGCGCCAGCAGCCCCTCAGCGGGGGCTGCCTTACGGACCCAGTACTTC
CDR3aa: CASSPSAGAALRTQYF

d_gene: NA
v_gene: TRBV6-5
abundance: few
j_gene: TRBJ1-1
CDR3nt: TGTGCCAGCAGTTACTCAGGCGGGGCTTTCTTT
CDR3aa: CASSYSGGAFF

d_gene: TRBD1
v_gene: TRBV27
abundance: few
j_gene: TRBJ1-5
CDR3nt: TGTGCCAGCAGTTTGACAGGGCCCAGCAATCAGCCCCAGCATTTT
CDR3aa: CASSLTGPSNQPQHF

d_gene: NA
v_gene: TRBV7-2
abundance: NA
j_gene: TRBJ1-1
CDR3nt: TGTGCCAGCAGCCTCAGGCAATTTAACACTGAAGCTTTCTTT
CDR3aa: CASSLRQFNTEAFF

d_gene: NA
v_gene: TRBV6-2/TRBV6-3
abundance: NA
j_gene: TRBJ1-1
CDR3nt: TGTGCCAGCAGTAGGACAGTGCATGAAGCTTTCTTT
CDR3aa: CASSRTVHEAFF

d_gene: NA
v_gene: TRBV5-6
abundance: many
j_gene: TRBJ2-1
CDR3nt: TGTGCCAGCAGCTTGGGGGGGGCCGGTGAGCAGTTCTTC
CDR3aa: CASSLGGAGEQFF